This T cell receptor beta chain appears in the sequencing data of a study of T cell responses to AZD1222 COVID-19 vaccine. The CDR3 contains 15 residues. Germline V gives CDR1 MNHEY, CDR2 SMNVEV (reference sequence). V lost 3 bases and J 3 bases, leaving 15 bases between the germline ends. Generated by immunoSEQ multiplex PCR, the TCRdb table keeps only in-frame clones and is missing some. This table holds about 150,000 clones, 75% to 95% found once. A remark on this clone: Its specificity is unknown.

Study observations and caveats: Most donors were white British and more were female, and clonal diversity was possibly underestimated. Across spike, vaccine-associated CD4 TCRs were found, dominant at 160-218 and 743-854. Baseline antibody screening turned up just a handful of seropositive AZD1222 recipients.

V is TRBV27 and J is TRBJ2-7; D is perhaps TRBD1 (5 bases). The source material was peripheral blood, sampled on day 0 of AZD1222 vaccination. The sequence came from an adult in good health. Written as DNA, the CDR3 is TGTGCCAGCAGTTTGGGGCGGTCCTTACTCTACGAGCAGTACTTC. Amino acids: CASSLGRSLLYEQYF.